This TCR beta chain came from a study of T cell repertoires in cytomegalovirus infection. Study background: The authors used CMV epitopes that were HLA-C-restricted (recently identified) and HLA-B-restricted (well studied). The study's findings and limits: CMV-specific HLA-C-restricted TCR beta clonotypes dominated the ex vivo response. Public TCR beta family frequency separated CMV-and-HLA carriers, including in an independent cohort.

CDR1 and CDR2 from the germline V gene are SGHTA and FQGNSA. The CDR3 covers 13 residues. V dropped 5 bases and J dropped 6 bases, with 14 bases sitting between them. A single record per CDR3 protein comes from TCRdb applying MiXCR to the reads. The data show approximately 470,000 distinct CDR3 sequences, with more than 40% seen just once and roughly two fifths held by the top ten. In regard to this clonotype: Its antigen remains unidentified.

This material consisted of cultured PBMCs, taken from culture after CMV antigen stimulation. The receptor was derived from a human donor in good health (CMV status not recorded). Some clones in this sample may be carry-over from other donors' samples. J is TRBJ2-7 and V is TRBV7-2; D is perhaps TRBD1 (6 bases). In DNA, the CDR3 is TGTGCCAGCAGCCTCTGGGACACGGCCGAGCAGTACTTC. Translating it yields CASSLWDTAEQYF.